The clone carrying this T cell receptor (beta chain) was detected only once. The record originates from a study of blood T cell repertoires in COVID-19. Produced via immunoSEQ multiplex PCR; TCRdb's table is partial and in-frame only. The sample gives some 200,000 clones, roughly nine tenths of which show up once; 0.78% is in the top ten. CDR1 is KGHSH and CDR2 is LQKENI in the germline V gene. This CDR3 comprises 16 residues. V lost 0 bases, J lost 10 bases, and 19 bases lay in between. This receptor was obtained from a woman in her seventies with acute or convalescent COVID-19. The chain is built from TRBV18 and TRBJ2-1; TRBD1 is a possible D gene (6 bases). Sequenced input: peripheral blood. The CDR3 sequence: CASSPPSRQVPQEQFF. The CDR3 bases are TGTGCCAGCTCACCACCGAGTCGACAGGTTCCCCAAGAGCAGTTCTTC.